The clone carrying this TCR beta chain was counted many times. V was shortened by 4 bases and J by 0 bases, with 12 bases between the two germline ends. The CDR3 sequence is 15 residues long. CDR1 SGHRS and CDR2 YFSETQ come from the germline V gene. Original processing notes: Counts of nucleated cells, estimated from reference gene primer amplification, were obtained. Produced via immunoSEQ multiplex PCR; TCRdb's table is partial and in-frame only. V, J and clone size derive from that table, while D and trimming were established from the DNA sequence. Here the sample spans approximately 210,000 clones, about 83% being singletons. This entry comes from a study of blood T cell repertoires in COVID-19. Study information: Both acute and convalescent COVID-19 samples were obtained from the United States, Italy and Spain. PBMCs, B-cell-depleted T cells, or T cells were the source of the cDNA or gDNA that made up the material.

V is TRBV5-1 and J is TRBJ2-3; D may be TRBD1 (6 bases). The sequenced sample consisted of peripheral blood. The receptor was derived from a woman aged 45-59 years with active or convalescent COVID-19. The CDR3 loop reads CASSPQGMSTDTQYF. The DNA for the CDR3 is TGCGCCAGCAGCCCCCAGGGGATGAGCACAGATACGCAGTATTTT.